The subject of this entry is one T cell receptor beta chain. As yet, its antigen is unknown. Molecular barcoding with unique molecular identifiers was used for the TCRbeta library. TCRdb processed the PCR reads anew with MiXCR; each CDR3 protein has one entry. The sample lists some 830,000 distinct CDR3 sequences, 15% to 20% occurring once. This entry is derived from a study of T-cell reconstitution after alpha-beta-depleted transplantation in children. The study's findings and limits: Newly generated T cells supplied most T-cell counts and diversity one year post-transplant. The study traced high day-60 TCRbeta diversity in some patients to surviving recipient T cells and thymic progenitors. Approximately two months post-transplant, alpha-beta T cells reportedly originated from several hundred expanded graft clones.

This clonotype was obtained from a male patient under 18 who had a stem cell transplant for acute lymphoblastic leukemia, so the T cells may come from the graft donor. Sample: PBMCs, mostly from graft donor cells, taken 360 days after TCRalphabeta/CD19-depleted stem cell transplant.

The CDR3 reads CASSLAPRQLRGPKETQYF. The CDR3 coding sequence is TGCGCCAGCAGCTTGGCCCCCAGGCAGCTCCGGGGGCCCAAAGAGACCCAGTACTTC. The chain couples TRBV5-1 to TRBJ2-5; D possibly matches TRBD1 or TRBD2 (6 bases each). In germline, CDR1 is SGHRS, CDR2 YFSETQ. The CDR3 covers 19 residues. The germline V and J ends were trimmed by 0 bases and 3 bases, with 24 bases remaining between them.